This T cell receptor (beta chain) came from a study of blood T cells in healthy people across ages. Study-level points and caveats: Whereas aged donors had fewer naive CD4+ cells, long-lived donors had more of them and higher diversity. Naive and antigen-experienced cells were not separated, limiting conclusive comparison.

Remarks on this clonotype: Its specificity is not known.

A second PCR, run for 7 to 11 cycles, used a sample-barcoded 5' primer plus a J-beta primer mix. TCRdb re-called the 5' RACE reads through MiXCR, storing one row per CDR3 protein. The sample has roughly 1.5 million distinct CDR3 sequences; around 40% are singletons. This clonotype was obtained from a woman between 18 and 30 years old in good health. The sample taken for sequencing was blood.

The CDR3 region is CASTGTGMETQYF. The CDR3 DNA reads TGTGCCAGCACCGGGACAGGGATGGAGACCCAGTACTTC. The chain joins TRBV2 to TRBJ2-5; TRBD1 agrees at 9 bases. After removal of 7 bases from V and 5 bases from J, the junction contained 5 bases not matched to a gene. Germline V CDR1 and CDR2: SNHLY, FYNNEI. The CDR3 loop spans 13 amino acids.